Each of the 3 T cell receptor beta chains below was sequenced from the same sample in a study of blood T cell repertoires in COVID-19. Assay used: immunoSEQ multiplex PCR; TCRdb lists only in-frame clones, some missing. Counted here are around 110,000 clones, roughly 80% occurring once; the ten biggest clones make up approximately 7.9%. Sample: peripheral blood. These receptors were collected from a man in his 70s with acute or convalescent COVID-19.

V and J are TRBV5-6 and TRBJ2-7, with a weak D call TRBD2 (5 bases). The CDR3 has 15 amino acids. CDR1 and CDR2 (germline): SGHDT, YYEEEE. V dropped 0 bases and J dropped 6 bases, with 16 bases sitting between them. CDR3 nucleotides: TGTGCCAGCAGCTTGGGTCCCCGGGCGGGTTCCGAGCAGTACTTC. The encoded protein is CASSLGPRAGSEQYF.

The chain employs TRBV7-2 and TRBJ1-6; D might be TRBD1 (6 bases). CDR3 length equals 16 residues. CDR1 and CDR2 (germline): SGHTA, FQGNSA. Trimming left V 1 base short and J 5 bases short, with 12 bases between. CDR3 coding DNA: TGTGCCAGCAGCTTAGGTCCCAGGGGTAATAATTCACCCCTCCACTTT. Its translation is CASSLGPRGNNSPLHF.

As concerns this clone: Other DNA sequences in the same sample also yield this CDR3. The rearrangement links TRBV28 to TRBJ1-2; TRBD1 matches at 7 bases. CDR1 MDHEN and CDR2 SYDVKM come from the germline V gene. CDR3 length: 15 residues. J gave up 1 base and V 2 bases, and 4 bases lay outside the gene matches. The CDR3 sequence is CASSLRTGGNYGYTF. CDR3 coding DNA: TGTGCCAGCAGTTTAAGGACAGGCGGTAACTATGGCTACACCTTC.